This T cell receptor beta chain was recorded in a study of radiation and T cells in renal cell carcinoma. Broader study findings: In blood, top tumor clones expanded by 2 weeks, shrinking by 4. Without pretreatment biopsies, baseline tumor clonotype presence was undetermined.

The sample's time point: baseline pretreatment blood. Described treatment: 15 Gy SBRT to primary tumor, nephrectomy 4 weeks later. Blood was sampled at baseline, 2 weeks and 4 weeks after SBRT. This renal cell carcinoma was of the clear cell type. Sequencing used immunoSEQ multiplex PCR; TCRdb keeps in-frame clones, though not all of them. Here the sample spans about 91,000 clones, approximately 83% being singletons. As to this clone: No antigen is known for it.

Sequencing was performed on blood, taken from a patient whose treatment included radiotherapy and nephrectomy. The TCR comes from a man in his sixties with renal cell carcinoma.

The CDR3 loop reads CASSYNSGQGYEQYF. The CDR3, as DNA: TGTGCCAGCAGTTACAATTCCGGACAGGGCTACGAGCAGTACTTC. The chain carries TRBV6-5 and TRBJ2-7, with TRBD1 matching over 8 bases. V lost 2 bases to trimming and J lost 3 bases; unmatched junction nucleotides: 6. Germline assignment: CDR1 MNHEY and CDR2 SVGAGI. The CDR3 totals 15 residues.